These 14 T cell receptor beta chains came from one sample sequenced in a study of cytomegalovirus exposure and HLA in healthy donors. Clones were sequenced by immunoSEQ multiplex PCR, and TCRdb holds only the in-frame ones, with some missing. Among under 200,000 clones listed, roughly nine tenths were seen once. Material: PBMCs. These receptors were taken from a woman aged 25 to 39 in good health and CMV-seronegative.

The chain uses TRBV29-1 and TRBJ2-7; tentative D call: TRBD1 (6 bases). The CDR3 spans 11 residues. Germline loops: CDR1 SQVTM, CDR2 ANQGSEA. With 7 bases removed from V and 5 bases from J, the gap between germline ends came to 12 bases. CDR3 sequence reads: CSAEQGHEQYF. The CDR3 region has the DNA TGCAGCGCCGAACAGGGCCACGAGCAGTACTTC.

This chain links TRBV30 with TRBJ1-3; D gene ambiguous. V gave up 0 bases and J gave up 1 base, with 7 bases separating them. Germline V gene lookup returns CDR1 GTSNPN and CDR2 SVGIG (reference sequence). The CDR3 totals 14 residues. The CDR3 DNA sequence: TGTGCCTGGAGTGTAGCGGGGTCTGGAAACACCATATATTTT. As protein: CAWSVAGSGNTIYF.

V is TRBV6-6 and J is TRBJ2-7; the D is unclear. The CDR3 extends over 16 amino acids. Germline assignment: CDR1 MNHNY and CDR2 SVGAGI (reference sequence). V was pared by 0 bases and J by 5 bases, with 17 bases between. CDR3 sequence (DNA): TGTGCCAGCAGTTACTCACCGGGCCAGGTAACTGACGAGCAGTACTTC. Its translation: CASSYSPGQVTDEQYF.

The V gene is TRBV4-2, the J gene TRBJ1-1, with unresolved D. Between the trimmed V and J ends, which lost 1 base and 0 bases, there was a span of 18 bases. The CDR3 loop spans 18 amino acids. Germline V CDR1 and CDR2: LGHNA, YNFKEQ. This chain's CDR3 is CASSQVSPGRFMNTEAFF. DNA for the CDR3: TGTGCCAGCAGCCAAGTGTCTCCGGGGAGATTCATGAACACTGAAGCTTTCTTT.

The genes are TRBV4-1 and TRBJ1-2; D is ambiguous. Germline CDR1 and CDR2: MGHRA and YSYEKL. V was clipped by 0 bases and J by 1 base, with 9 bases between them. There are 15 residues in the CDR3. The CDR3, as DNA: TGCGCCAGCAGCCAAGATTCCAGGAATAACTATGGCTACACCTTC. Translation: CASSQDSRNNYGYTF.

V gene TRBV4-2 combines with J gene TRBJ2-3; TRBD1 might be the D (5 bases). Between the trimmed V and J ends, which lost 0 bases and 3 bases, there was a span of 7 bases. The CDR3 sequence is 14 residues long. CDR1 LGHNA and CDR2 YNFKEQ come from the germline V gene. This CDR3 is CASSQEQVTDTQYF. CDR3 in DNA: TGTGCCAGCAGCCAAGAACAGGTAACAGATACGCAGTATTTT.

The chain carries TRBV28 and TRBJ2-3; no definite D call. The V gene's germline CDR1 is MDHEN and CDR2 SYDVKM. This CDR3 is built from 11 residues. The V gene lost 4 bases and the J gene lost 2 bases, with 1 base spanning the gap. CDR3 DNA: TGTGCCAGCAGTTCCACAGATACGCAGTATTTT. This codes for CASSSTDTQYF.

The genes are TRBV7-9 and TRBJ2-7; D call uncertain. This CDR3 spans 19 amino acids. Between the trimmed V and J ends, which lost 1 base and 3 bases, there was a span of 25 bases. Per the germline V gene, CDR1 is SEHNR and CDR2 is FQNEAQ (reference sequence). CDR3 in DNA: TGTGCCAGCAGCTTAGGAAAGGGCTCTATTACAAGTGAACGCTACGAGCAGTACTTC. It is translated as CASSLGKGSITSERYEQYF.

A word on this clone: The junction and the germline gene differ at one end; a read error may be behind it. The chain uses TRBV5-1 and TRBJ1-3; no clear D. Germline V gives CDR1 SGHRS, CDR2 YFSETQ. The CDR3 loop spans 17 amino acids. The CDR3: CASSLGSPIHSGNTIYF. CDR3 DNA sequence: TGCGCCAGCAGCTTGGGTTCTCCGATCCACTCTGGTAACACCATATATTTT. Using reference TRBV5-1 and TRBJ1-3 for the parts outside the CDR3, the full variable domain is KAGVTQTPRYLIKTRGQQVTLSCSPISGHRSVSWYQQTPGQGLQFLFEYFSETQRNKGNFPGRFSGRQFSNSRSEMNVSTLELGDSALYLCASSLGSPIHSGNTIYFGEGSWLTVV.

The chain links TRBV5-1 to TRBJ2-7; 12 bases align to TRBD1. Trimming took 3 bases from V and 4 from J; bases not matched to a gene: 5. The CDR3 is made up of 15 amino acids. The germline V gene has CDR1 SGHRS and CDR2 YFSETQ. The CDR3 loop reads CASSWGTGGVYEQYF. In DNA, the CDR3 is TGCGCCAGCAGCTGGGGGACAGGGGGCGTGTACGAGCAGTACTTC.

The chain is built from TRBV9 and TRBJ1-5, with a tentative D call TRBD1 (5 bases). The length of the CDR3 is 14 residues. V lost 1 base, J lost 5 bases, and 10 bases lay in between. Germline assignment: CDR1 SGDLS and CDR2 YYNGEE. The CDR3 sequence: CASSVSGTHQPQHF. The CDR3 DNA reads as TGTGCCAGCAGCGTATCGGGGACTCATCAGCCCCAGCATTTT.

CDR3: CAWSPQSEQYF. The CDR3, as DNA: TGTGCCTGGAGCCCCCAGTCCGAGCAGTACTTC. The V and J genes are TRBV30 and TRBJ2-7; D not resolved. Trimming removed 3 bases from V and 6 bases from J, with 9 bases in between. There are 11 residues in the CDR3. In germline, CDR1 is GTSNPN, CDR2 SVGIG (reference sequence). Variable domain in full (rest from reference TRBV30 and TRBJ2-7): SQTIHQWPATLVQPVGSPLSLECTVEGTSNPNLYWYRQAAGRGLQLLFYSVGIGQISSEVPQNLSASRPQDRQFILSSKKLLLSDSGFYLCAWSPQSEQYFGPGTRLTVT.

The CDR3 bases are TGCGCCAGCAGCCCGGGGCCAAGCGGGAAGGCAGATACGCAGTATTTT. It encodes CASSPGPSGKADTQYF. The genes are TRBV5-1 and TRBJ2-3; 7 nucleotides line up with TRBD2. There are 16 residues in the CDR3. Per the germline V gene, CDR1 is SGHRS and CDR2 is YFSETQ. Trimming took 4 bases from V and 4 from J; bases not matched to a gene: 12.

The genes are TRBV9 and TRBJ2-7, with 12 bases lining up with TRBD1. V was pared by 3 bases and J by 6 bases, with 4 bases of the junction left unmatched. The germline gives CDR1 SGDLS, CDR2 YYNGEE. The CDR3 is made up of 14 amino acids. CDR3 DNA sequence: TGTGCCAGCAGCGGGGGACAGGGGGCGGCCGAGCAGTACTTC. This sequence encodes CASSGGQGAAEQYF.